The rows below give T cell receptor beta chains drawn from one sample of a study of blood T cells in healthy people across ages. TCRdb reanalysed the 5' RACE reads using MiXCR and keeps one entry per CDR3 protein. The sample holds approximately 850,000 distinct CDR3 sequences, more than 40% seen once. The specimen sequenced was blood. These receptors were collected from a man aged 60 to 75 in good health. The CDR3 runs from the conserved cysteine through the conserved F or W. Fields, in order: CDR3 protein, CDR3 DNA, V gene, D gene, J gene, clone size. D genes are given only for firm matches. Where a row states a size, it is once, few, many or the class of an expanded clone; other rows omit it.

CDR3aa: CSASYGTRWFF; CDR3nt: TGCAGTGCTAGCTACGGGACTAGGTGGTTCTTC; v_gene: TRBV20-1; d_gene: TRBD2; j_gene: TRBJ2-1; abundance: few
CDR3aa: CASSYLGSTDTQYF; CDR3nt: TGTGCCAGCAGTTACTTAGGCAGCACAGATACGCAGTATTTT; v_gene: TRBV6-6; d_gene: -; j_gene: TRBJ2-3; abundance: few
CDR3aa: CASSEAWTGYNGQFF; CDR3nt: TGTGCCAGCAGTGAAGCGTGGACGGGATACAATGGGCAGTTCTTC; v_gene: TRBV6-1; d_gene: -; j_gene: TRBJ2-1; abundance: -
CDR3aa: CASSLVRGQPQHF; CDR3nt: TGTGCCAGCAGTTTGGTCAGGGGGCAGCCCCAGCATTTT; v_gene: TRBV27; d_gene: TRBD1; j_gene: TRBJ1-5; abundance: few
CDR3aa: CASRTESSGNTIYF; CDR3nt: TGTGCCAGCAGGACTGAGAGCTCTGGAAACACCATATATTTT; v_gene: TRBV12-3/TRBV12-4; d_gene: -; j_gene: TRBJ1-3; abundance: -
CDR3aa: CSARASLIEQFF; CDR3nt: TGCAGTGCTAGAGCTAGCTTGATTGAGCAGTTCTTC; v_gene: TRBV20-1; d_gene: -; j_gene: TRBJ2-1; abundance: -
CDR3aa: CSAPSPPGIRTDTQYF; CDR3nt: TGCAGTGCTCCAAGTCCTCCGGGAATACGCACAGATACGCAGTATTTT; v_gene: TRBV20-1; d_gene: -; j_gene: TRBJ2-3; abundance: -
CDR3aa: CASSLVASPGETQYF; CDR3nt: TGTGCCAGCAGCTTAGTCGCTAGCCCGGGGGAGACCCAGTACTTC; v_gene: TRBV11-2; d_gene: -; j_gene: TRBJ2-5; abundance: -
CDR3aa: CASSQGQFQETQYF; CDR3nt: TGCGCCAGCAGCCAAGGACAGTTCCAAGAGACCCAGTACTTC; v_gene: TRBV4-3; d_gene: -; j_gene: TRBJ2-5; abundance: -
CDR3aa: CASSFASGGTDTQYF; CDR3nt: TGTGCCAGCAGCTTTGCTAGCGGGGGTACAGATACGCAGTATTTT; v_gene: TRBV7-9; d_gene: TRBD2; j_gene: TRBJ2-3; abundance: few
CDR3aa: CASSATSGGSGETQYF; CDR3nt: TGTGCCAGCAGCGCGACTAGCGGGGGGAGCGGCGAGACCCAGTACTTC; v_gene: TRBV9; d_gene: TRBD2; j_gene: TRBJ2-5; abundance: few
CDR3aa: CAISDRGADGYTF; CDR3nt: TGTGCCATCAGCGACAGGGGCGCTGATGGCTACACCTTC; v_gene: TRBV10-3; d_gene: TRBD1; j_gene: TRBJ1-2; abundance: -
CDR3aa: CATSEGVLTKNIQYF; CDR3nt: TGTGCCACCAGCGAGGGGGTACTAACCAAAAACATTCAGTACTTC; v_gene: TRBV15; d_gene: -; j_gene: TRBJ2-4; abundance: -
CDR3aa: CAISGGRGGTGANVLTF; CDR3nt: TGTGCCATCAGTGGGGGACGGGGTGGAACTGGGGCCAACGTCCTGACTTTC; v_gene: TRBV10-3; d_gene: -; j_gene: TRBJ2-6; abundance: once
CDR3aa: CSAREGQSNQPQHF; CDR3nt: TGCAGTGCTAGGGAGGGACAATCCAATCAGCCCCAGCATTTT; v_gene: TRBV20-1; d_gene: -; j_gene: TRBJ1-5; abundance: -
CDR3aa: CSARGQGGSYEQYF; CDR3nt: TGCAGTGCTAGAGGCCAGGGTGGCTCCTACGAGCAGTACTTC; v_gene: TRBV20-1; d_gene: -; j_gene: TRBJ2-7; abundance: few
CDR3aa: CASRSLGVEETQYF; CDR3nt: TGTGCCAGCAGGTCCCTAGGAGTAGAAGAGACCCAGTACTTC; v_gene: TRBV6-6; d_gene: -; j_gene: TRBJ2-5; abundance: many
CDR3aa: CASSQSRTSHTDTQYF; CDR3nt: TGCGCCAGCAGCCAGTCAAGGACTAGCCACACAGATACGCAGTATTTT; v_gene: TRBV4-3; d_gene: TRBD2; j_gene: TRBJ2-3; abundance: few
CDR3aa: CSSGGFVGTDTQYF; CDR3nt: TGCAGCTCGGGGGGGTTCGTAGGCACAGATACGCAGTATTTT; v_gene: TRBV29-1; d_gene: TRBD2; j_gene: TRBJ2-3; abundance: -
CDR3aa: CASSATGTLTDTQYF; CDR3nt: TGTGCCAGCAGCGCGACAGGGACCCTCACAGATACGCAGTATTTT; v_gene: TRBV9; d_gene: TRBD1; j_gene: TRBJ2-3; abundance: few
CDR3aa: CSAFLRNTEAFF; CDR3nt: TGCAGCGCCTTCCTTCGGAACACTGAAGCTTTCTTT; v_gene: TRBV29-1; d_gene: -; j_gene: TRBJ1-1; abundance: -
CDR3aa: CASSLASGRSTQYF; CDR3nt: TGTGCCAGCAGTTTAGCTTCAGGGCGGAGTACGCAGTATTTT; v_gene: TRBV12-3/TRBV12-4; d_gene: -; j_gene: TRBJ2-3; abundance: -
CDR3aa: CASSLTQGAINQPQHF; CDR3nt: TGTGCCAGCAGCTTGACGCAGGGAGCAATCAATCAGCCCCAGCATTTT; v_gene: TRBV5-5; d_gene: -; j_gene: TRBJ1-5; abundance: -
CDR3aa: CASSVAGGPYNEQFF; CDR3nt: TGTGCCAGCAGCGTAGCCGGGGGGCCCTACAATGAGCAGTTCTTC; v_gene: TRBV9; d_gene: -; j_gene: TRBJ2-1; abundance: many
CDR3aa: CASSLTGAFEETQYF; CDR3nt: TGCGCCAGCAGCTTGACGGGGGCGTTCGAAGAGACCCAGTACTTC; v_gene: TRBV5-1; d_gene: -; j_gene: TRBJ2-5; abundance: few